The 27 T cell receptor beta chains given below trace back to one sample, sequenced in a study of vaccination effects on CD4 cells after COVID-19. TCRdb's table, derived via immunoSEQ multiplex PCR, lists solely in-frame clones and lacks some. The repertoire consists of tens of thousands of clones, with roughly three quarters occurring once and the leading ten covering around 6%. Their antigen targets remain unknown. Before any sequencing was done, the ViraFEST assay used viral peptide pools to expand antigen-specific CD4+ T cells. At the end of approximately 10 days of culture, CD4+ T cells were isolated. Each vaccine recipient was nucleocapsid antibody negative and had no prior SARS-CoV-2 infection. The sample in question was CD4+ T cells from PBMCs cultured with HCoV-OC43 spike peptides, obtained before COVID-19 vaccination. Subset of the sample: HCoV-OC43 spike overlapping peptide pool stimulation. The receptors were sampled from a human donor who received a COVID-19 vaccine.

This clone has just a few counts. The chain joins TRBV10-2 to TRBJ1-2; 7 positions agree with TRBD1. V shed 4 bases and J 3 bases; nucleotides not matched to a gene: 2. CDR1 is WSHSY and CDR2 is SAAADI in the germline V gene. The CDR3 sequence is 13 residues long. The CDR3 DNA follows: TGCGCCAGCAGTGTAACAGGGGACTATGGCTACACCTTC. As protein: CASSVTGDYGYTF.

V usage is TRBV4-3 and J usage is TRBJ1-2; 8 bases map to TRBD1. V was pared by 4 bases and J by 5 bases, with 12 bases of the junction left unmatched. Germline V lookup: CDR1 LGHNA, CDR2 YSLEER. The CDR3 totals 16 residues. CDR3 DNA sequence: TGCGCCAGCAGCCCCCAGACGACAGGGGCTGGGTATGGCTACACCTTC. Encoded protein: CASSPQTTGAGYGYTF.

The CDR3 sequence: CASSGSRGTNTEAFF. CDR3 nucleotides: TGTGCCAGTAGTGGATCCAGGGGAACGAACACTGAAGCTTTCTTT. The chain carries TRBV19 and TRBJ1-1; a possible D gene is TRBD1 (6 bases). This CDR3 is built from 15 residues. V was pared by 5 bases and J by 1 base, with 14 bases between. CDR1 LNHDA and CDR2 SQIVND come from the germline V gene (reference sequence).

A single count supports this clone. Here the CDR3 DNA reads TGCAGTGCTAGTGGGGCAGTCTCCGCACCAGATACGCAGTATTTT. Amino acids: CSASGAVSAPDTQYF. The chain joins TRBV20-1 to TRBJ2-3, with D possibly TRBD1 on 5 matching bases. Trimming took 3 bases from V and 4 from J, leaving 17 bases between them. The CDR3 extends over 15 amino acids. Looked up from germline, CDR1 is DFQATT and CDR2 is SNEGSKA (reference sequence).

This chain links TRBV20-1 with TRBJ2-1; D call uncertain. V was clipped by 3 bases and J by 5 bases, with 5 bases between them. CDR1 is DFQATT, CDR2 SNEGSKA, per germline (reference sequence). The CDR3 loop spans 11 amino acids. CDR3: CSASANNEQFF. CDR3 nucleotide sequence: TGCAGTGCTAGTGCGAACAATGAGCAGTTCTTC.

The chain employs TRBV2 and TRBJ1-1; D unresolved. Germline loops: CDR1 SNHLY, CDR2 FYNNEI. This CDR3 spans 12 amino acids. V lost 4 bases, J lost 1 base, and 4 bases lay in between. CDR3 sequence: CASSVRNTEAFF. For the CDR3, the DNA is TGTGCCAGCAGTGTAAGGAACACTGAAGCTTTCTTT.

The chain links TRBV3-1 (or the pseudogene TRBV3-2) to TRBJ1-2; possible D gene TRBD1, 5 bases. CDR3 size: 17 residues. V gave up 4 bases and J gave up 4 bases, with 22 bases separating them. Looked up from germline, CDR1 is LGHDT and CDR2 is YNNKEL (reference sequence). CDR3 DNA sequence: TGTGCCAGCAGCCGTACTAGCTCTGGGGACGGATCCTATGGCTACACCTTC. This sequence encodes CASSRTSSGDGSYGYTF.

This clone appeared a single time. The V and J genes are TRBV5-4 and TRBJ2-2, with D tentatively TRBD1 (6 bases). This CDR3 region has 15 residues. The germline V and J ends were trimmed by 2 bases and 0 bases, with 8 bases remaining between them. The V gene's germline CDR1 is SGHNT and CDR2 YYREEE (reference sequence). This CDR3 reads CASSFTGTNTGELFF. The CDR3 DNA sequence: TGTGCCAGCAGCTTCACAGGGACGAACACCGGGGAGCTGTTTTTT. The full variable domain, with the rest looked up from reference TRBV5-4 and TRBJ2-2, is ETGVTQSPTHLIKTRGQQVTLRCSSQSGHNTVSWYQQALGQGPQFIFQYYREEENGRGNFPPRFSGLQFPNYSSELNVNALELDDSALYLCASSFTGTNTGELFFGEGSRLTVL.

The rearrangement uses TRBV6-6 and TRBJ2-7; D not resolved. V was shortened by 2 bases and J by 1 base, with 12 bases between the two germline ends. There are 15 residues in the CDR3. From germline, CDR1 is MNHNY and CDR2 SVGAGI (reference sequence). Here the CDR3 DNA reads TGTGCCAGCAGTTACCGGGCCTATGAGTCCTACGAGCAGTACGTC. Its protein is CASSYRAYESYEQYV.

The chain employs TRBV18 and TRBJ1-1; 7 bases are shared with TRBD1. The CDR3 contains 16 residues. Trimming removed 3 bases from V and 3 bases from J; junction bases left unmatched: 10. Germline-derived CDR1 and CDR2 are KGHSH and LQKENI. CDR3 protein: CASSPGQGEVYTEAFF. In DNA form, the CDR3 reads TGTGCCAGCTCACCGGGCCAGGGGGAAGTGTACACTGAAGCTTTCTTT.

In DNA form, the CDR3 reads TGTGCCAGCTCACCTCAGGACCGGAGCTCCTATAATTCACCCCTCCACTTT. Encoded protein: CASSPQDRSSYNSPLHF. The chain carries TRBV18 and TRBJ1-6; D gene ambiguous. V lost 3 bases and J 0 bases, leaving 12 bases between the germline ends. The germline CDR1 and CDR2 sequences are KGHSH and LQKENI. The CDR3 covers 17 residues.

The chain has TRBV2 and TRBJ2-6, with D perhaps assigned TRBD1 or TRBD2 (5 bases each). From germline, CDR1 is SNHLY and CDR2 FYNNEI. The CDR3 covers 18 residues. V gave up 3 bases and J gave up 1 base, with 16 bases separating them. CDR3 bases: TGTGCCAGCAGTGATGGGGGAATATCCAATTCTGGGGCCAACGTCCTGACTTTC. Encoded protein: CASSDGGISNSGANVLTF.

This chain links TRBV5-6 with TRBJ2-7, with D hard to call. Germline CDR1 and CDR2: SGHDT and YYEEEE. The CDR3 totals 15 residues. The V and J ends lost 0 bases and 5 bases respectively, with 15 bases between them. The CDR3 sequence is CASSLAMVTGNEQYV. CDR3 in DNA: TGTGCCAGCAGCTTGGCGATGGTGACGGGCAACGAGCAGTACGTC.

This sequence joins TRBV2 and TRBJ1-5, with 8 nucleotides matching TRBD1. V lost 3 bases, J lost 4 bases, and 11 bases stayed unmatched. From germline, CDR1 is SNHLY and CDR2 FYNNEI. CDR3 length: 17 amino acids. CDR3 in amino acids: CASSETYGTGSNQPQHF. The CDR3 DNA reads TGTGCCAGCAGTGAGACATACGGGACAGGATCAAATCAGCCCCAGCATTTT.

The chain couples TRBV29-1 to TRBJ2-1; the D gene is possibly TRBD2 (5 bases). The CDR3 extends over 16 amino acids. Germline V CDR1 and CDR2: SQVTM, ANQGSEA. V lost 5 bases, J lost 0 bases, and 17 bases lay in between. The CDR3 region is CSVPAGRRNSYNEQFF. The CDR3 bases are TGCAGCGTTCCGGCGGGCAGACGGAACTCCTACAATGAGCAGTTCTTC.

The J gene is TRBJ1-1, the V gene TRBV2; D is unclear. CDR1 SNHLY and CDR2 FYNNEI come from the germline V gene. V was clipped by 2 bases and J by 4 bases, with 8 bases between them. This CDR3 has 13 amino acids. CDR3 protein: CASSEREGTEAFF. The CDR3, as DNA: TGTGCCAGCAGTGAAAGGGAGGGCACTGAAGCTTTCTTT.

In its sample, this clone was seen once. The CDR3 region has the DNA TGTGCCAGCAGCTTATCTCAGGGGGCCTATGAAAAACTGTTTTTT. It codes for CASSLSQGAYEKLFF. The chain combines TRBV7-2 with TRBJ1-4; TRBD1 matches at 8 bases. This CDR3 has 15 amino acids. Germline lookup yields CDR1 SGHTA and CDR2 FQGNSA. V lost 2 bases to trimming and J lost 6 bases; unmatched junction nucleotides: 5.

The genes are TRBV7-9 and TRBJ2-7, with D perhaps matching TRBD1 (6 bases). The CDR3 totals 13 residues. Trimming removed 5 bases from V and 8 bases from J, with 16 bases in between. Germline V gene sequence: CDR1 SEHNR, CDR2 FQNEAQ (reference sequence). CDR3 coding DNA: TGTGCCAGCAGCCTTAATCCGGACAGCCAGCAGTACGTC. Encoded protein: CASSLNPDSQQYV.

CDR3 sequence (DNA): TGTGCCAGCAGCCAAGACTTGGGGGTAGCGGCCTACAATGAGCAGTTCTTC. It specifies CASSQDLGVAAYNEQFF. The chain employs TRBV3-1 (or the pseudogene TRBV3-2) and TRBJ2-1; D is perhaps TRBD2 (6 bases). V was trimmed by 0 bases and J by 2 bases, leaving 14 bases between them. Germline V lookup: CDR1 LGHDT, CDR2 YNNKEL (reference sequence). The CDR3 is made up of 17 amino acids.

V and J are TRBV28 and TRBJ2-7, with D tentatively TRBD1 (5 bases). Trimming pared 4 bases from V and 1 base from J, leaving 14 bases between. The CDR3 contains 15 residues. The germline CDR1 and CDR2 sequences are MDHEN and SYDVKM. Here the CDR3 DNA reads TGTGCCAGCAGTTCAGACAGCTTGGGGTCCTACGAGCAGTACGTC. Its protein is CASSSDSLGSYEQYV.

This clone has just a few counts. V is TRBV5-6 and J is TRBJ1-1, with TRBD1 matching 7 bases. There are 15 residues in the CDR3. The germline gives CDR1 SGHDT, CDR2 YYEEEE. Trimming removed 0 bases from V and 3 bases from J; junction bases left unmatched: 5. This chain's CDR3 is CASSLVPGGDTEAFF. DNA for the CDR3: TGTGCCAGCAGCTTGGTCCCAGGGGGGGACACTGAAGCTTTCTTT.

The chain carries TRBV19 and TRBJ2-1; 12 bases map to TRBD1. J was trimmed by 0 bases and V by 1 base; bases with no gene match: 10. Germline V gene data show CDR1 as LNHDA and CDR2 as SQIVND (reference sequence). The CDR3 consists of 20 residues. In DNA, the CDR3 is TGTGCCAGTAGTATAGGGGGGACAGGGGGCCTATCGAGCTCCTACAATGAGCAGTTCTTC. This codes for CASSIGGTGGLSSSYNEQFF.

The CDR3 DNA is TGTGCCAGCAGCCATCTAGGAAATGAGCAGTTCTTC. This sequence encodes CASSHLGNEQFF. The gene calls are TRBV5-4 and TRBJ2-1; no firm D call. V was trimmed by 4 bases and J by 7 bases, leaving 9 bases between them. The CDR3 consists of 12 residues. Germline CDR1 reads SGHNT; CDR2 reads YYREEE (reference sequence).

CDR3 loop: CASLKIDSSGTEAFF. The CDR3 DNA is TGTGCCAGCCTAAAAATCGACAGCTCGGGTACTGAAGCTTTCTTT. This chain joins TRBV18 and TRBJ1-1; D is possibly TRBD1 (5 bases). Germline V gene lookup returns CDR1 KGHSH and CDR2 LQKENI. Trimming left V 8 bases short and J 5 bases short, with 21 bases between. The CDR3 is 15 amino acids.

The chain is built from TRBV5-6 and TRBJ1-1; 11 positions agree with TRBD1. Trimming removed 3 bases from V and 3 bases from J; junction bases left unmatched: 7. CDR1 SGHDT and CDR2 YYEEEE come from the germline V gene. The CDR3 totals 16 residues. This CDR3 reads CASSSGTGGGYTEAFF. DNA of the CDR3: TGTGCCAGCAGCTCCGGGACAGGGGGAGGGTACACTGAAGCTTTCTTT.

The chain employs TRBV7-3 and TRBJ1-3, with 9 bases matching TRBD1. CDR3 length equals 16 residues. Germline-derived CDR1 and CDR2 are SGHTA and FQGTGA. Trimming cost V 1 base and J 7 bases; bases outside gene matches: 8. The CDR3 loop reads CASSLNTGGLGNTIYF. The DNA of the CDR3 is TGTGCCAGCAGCTTAAATACAGGGGGCTTAGGGAACACCATATATTTT.

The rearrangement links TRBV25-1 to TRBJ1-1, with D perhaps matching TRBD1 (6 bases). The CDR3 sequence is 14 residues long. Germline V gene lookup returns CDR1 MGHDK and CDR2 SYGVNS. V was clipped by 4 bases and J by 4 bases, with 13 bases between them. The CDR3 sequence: CASSAQGQGTEAFF. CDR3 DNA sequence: TGTGCCAGCAGTGCCCAGGGGCAGGGCACTGAAGCTTTCTTT.